This T cell receptor beta chain was captured in a study of blood T cell repertoires in COVID-19. This CDR3 contains 14 residues. The germline V and J ends were trimmed by 3 bases and 9 bases, with 15 bases remaining between them. Germline CDR1 is LGHNA and CDR2 is YSLEER. Assay used: immunoSEQ multiplex PCR; TCRdb lists only in-frame clones, some missing. The sample comprises some 250,000 clones, 86% of which are singletons, and about 2.2% rests with the top ten. The chain combines TRBV4-3 with TRBJ1-5; the D gene is possibly TRBD1 (6 bases). The sample consisted of peripheral blood. The TCR originated in a man aged 30-40 years who had recovered from COVID-19. The CDR3 region is CASSQSGGRGPQHF. CDR3 nucleotide sequence: TGCGCCAGCAGCCAGAGTGGGGGCAGGGGGCCCCAGCATTTT.